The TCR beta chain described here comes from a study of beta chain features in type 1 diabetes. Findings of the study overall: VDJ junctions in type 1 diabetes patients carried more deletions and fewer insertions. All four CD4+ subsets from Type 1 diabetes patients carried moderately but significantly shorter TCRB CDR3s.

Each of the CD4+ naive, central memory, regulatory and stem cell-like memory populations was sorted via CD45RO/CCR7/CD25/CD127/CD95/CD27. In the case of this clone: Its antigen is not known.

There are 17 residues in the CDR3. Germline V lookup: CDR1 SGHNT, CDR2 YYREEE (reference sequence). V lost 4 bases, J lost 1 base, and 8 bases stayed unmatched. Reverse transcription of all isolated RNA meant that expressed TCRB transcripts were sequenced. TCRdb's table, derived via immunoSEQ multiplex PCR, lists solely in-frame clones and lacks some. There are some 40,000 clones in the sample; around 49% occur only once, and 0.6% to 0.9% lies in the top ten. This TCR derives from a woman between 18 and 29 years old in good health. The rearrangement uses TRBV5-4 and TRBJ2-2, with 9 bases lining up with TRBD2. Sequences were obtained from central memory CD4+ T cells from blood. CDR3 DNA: TGTGCCAGCAGCCCGGACCCTAGCGGGAAGAACACCGGGGAGCTGTTTTTT. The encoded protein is CASSPDPSGKNTGELFF.